Following are 27 T cell receptor beta chains from one sample sequenced in a study of blood T cell repertoires in COVID-19 (dated by TCRdb to 2020 to 2021). Library construction relied on the immunoSEQ multiplex PCR assay. This is the immuneACCESS table as TCRdb keeps it, with only in-frame sequences that have V and J called. A part of the clones is gone; compared with another copy, unresolved V genes explain less than half, and the rest is unexplained. In all, the sample holds roughly 200,000 clones, and roughly 80% of those were seen once. The ten most abundant clones make up 13% of the sample. The source material was peripheral blood. The origin of the receptors is a man in his forties or fifties who had recovered from COVID-19.

The chain recombines TRBV14 with TRBJ2-5; D is possibly TRBD1 (5 bases). The length of the CDR3 is 13 residues. Germline assignment: CDR1 SGHDN and CDR2 FVKESK. V lost 4 bases and J 5 bases, leaving 11 bases between the germline ends. This chain's CDR3 is CASSRQLPETQYF. The CDR3, as DNA: TGTGCCAGCAGCCGACAGCTCCCGGAGACCCAGTACTTC.

The count of this clone is one. The chain links TRBV5-1 to TRBJ1-4; 7 bases are a match to TRBD1. CDR1 is SGHRS, CDR2 YFSETQ, per germline. The length of the CDR3 is 14 residues. V lost 4 bases and J lost 6; bases outside the gene matches: 6. This chain's CDR3 is CASSPPGGHEKLFF. The CDR3 nucleotides read TGCGCCAGCAGCCCCCCAGGGGGTCATGAAAAACTGTTTTTT.

The rearrangement links TRBV19 to TRBJ1-2; possibly TRBD1 for D (6 bases). The germline V gene encodes CDR1 LNHDA and CDR2 SQIVND (reference sequence). With 4 bases removed from V and 7 bases from J, the gap between germline ends came to 22 bases. The CDR3 is 16 amino acids. This CDR3 reads CASSTIFGTSHGGYTF. DNA for the CDR3: TGTGCCAGTAGTACGATCTTCGGGACATCCCATGGTGGCTACACCTTC. Together with reference TRBV19 and TRBJ1-2, the CDR3 gives the full variable domain: DGGITQSPKYLFRKEGQNVTLSCEQNLNHDAMYWYRQDPGQGLRLIYYSQIVNDFQKGDIAEGYSVSREKKESFPLTVTSAQKNPTAFYLCASSTIFGTSHGGYTFGSGTRLTVV.

The chain links TRBV7-2 to TRBJ2-3; TRBD2 aligns across 11 bases. The CDR3 loop spans 16 amino acids. V was pared by 1 base and J by 4 bases, with 4 bases of the junction left unmatched. CDR1 SGHTA and CDR2 FQGNSA come from the germline V gene. The DNA for the CDR3 is TGTGCCAGCAGCTTAGTGCTAGCGGGAGGTGCAGATACGCAGTATTTT. As protein: CASSLVLAGGADTQYF.

This chain joins TRBV4-3 and TRBJ2-7; the D is unclear. V was cut by 0 bases and J by 3 bases, with 15 bases left in between. The CDR3 consists of 16 residues. The germline CDR1 and CDR2 sequences are LGHNA and YSLEER. CDR3 sequence (DNA): TGCGCCAGCAGCCAAGATCTTCGGTCTACCAACTACGAGCAGTACTTC. It specifies CASSQDLRSTNYEQYF.

The V call is TRBV5-5, the J call TRBJ2-5; TRBD2 matches 13 bases. CDR1 and CDR2 (germline): SGHKS, YYEKEE (reference sequence). CDR3 length equals 16 residues. The V and J ends lost 0 bases and 2 bases, in that order; junction bases with no gene match: 1. CDR3 nucleotides: TGTGCCAGCAGCTTGGGGACTAGCGGGAGTCAAGAGACCCAGTACTTC. It is translated as CASSLGTSGSQETQYF.

The chain uses TRBV15 and TRBJ2-7; 9 nucleotides align to TRBD1. The CDR3 sequence is 16 residues long. Germline V gene data show CDR1 as LNHNV and CDR2 as YYDKDF (reference sequence). V shed 3 bases, J shed 0 bases, and the junction held 6 bases outside the gene matches. Here the CDR3 reads CATSREGDRVSYEQYF. CDR3 DNA: TGTGCCACCAGCAGGGAGGGGGACAGGGTCTCCTACGAGCAGTACTTC.

This clone has just a few counts. This rearrangement joins TRBV16 to TRBJ1-5; 8 nucleotides agree with TRBD1. The germline V gene encodes CDR1 KGHSY and CDR2 FQNENV. The CDR3 totals 16 residues. The V and J ends lost 2 bases and 5 bases, in that order; junction bases with no gene match: 8. The DNA of the CDR3 is TGTGCCAGCAGCCAACTTGACAGGGGCGGGGATCAGCCCCAGCATTTT. Translating gives CASSQLDRGGDQPQHF. Using reference TRBV16 and TRBJ1-5 for the parts outside the CDR3, the full variable domain is GEEVAQTPKHLVRGEGQKAKLYCAPIKGHSYVFWYQQVLKNEFKFLISFQNENVFDETGMPKERFSAKCLPNSPCSLEIQATKLEDSAVYFCASSQLDRGGDQPQHFGDGTRLSIL.

The chain recombines TRBV12-3 or TRBV12-4 with TRBJ2-1, with 8 bases identical to TRBD2. After removal of 6 bases from V and 12 bases from J, the junction contained 7 bases not matched to a gene. CDR3 length: 12 amino acids. CDR3 region: CASSRSGGSQFF. CDR3 nucleotide sequence: TGTGCCAGCAGCCGTTCGGGAGGGTCGCAGTTCTTC.

The chain recombines TRBV7-8 with TRBJ1-2; TRBD1 agrees at 7 bases. V trimming: 4 bases; J trimming: 2 bases; junction bases outside the gene matches: 7. Germline assignment: CDR1 SGHVS and CDR2 FQNEAQ. This CDR3 region has 15 residues. The CDR3, as DNA: TGTGCCAGCAGCTCCAGAAGGGACAGCAACTATGGCTACACCTTC. Translated, it gives CASSSRRDSNYGYTF.

V gene TRBV19 combines with J gene TRBJ1-2, with TRBD1 matching 7 bases. This CDR3 is built from 15 residues. J was trimmed by 5 bases and V by 7 bases; bases with no gene match: 13. Germline loops: CDR1 LNHDA, CDR2 SQIVND (reference sequence). The CDR3 nucleotides read TGTGCCAGTACGCGGTCCGGGACAGAGATGTATGGCTACACCTTC. This encodes CASTRSGTEMYGYTF.

The chain uses TRBV18 and TRBJ1-4, with no clear D. Trimming removed 0 bases from V and 7 bases from J, with 18 bases in between. The CDR3 spans 17 residues. Germline V gene data show CDR1 as KGHSH and CDR2 as LQKENI. CDR3: CASSPPTNPPLGEKLFF. CDR3 DNA: TGTGCCAGCTCACCACCTACCAACCCCCCGCTCGGTGAAAAACTGTTTTTT.

This clone was seen only a few times. This sequence joins TRBV19 and TRBJ1-5; D may be TRBD1 (5 bases). Trimming took off 6 bases at V and 0 bases at J, with 21 bases between the two ends. Germline values: CDR1 LNHDA, CDR2 SQIVND (reference sequence). The CDR3 is 18 residues long. In DNA form, the CDR3 reads TGTGCCAGTAGCCCTAGAGACAGTCTAATCTATAGCAATCAGCCCCAGCATTTT. Its translation: CASSPRDSLIYSNQPQHF.

J is TRBJ2-5 and V is TRBV4-2; TRBD2 matches 8 bases. The trim removed 4 bases at V and 6 bases at J, leaving 10 bases unmatched. CDR3 size: 15 residues. Germline CDR1 LGHNA, CDR2 YNFKEQ. CDR3 protein: CASSPASGSGQTQYF. CDR3 nucleotide sequence: TGTGCCAGCAGCCCAGCAAGCGGGAGCGGACAGACCCAGTACTTC.

CDR3 region: CASSPTGTEAFF. CDR3 coding DNA: TGTGCCAGTAGTCCGACAGGGACTGAAGCTTTCTTT. This chain connects TRBV19 to TRBJ1-1; 7 bases align to TRBD1. The germline gives CDR1 LNHDA, CDR2 SQIVND (reference sequence). This CDR3 is built from 12 residues. J lost 5 bases, V lost 5 bases, and 2 bases had no gene match.

V usage is TRBV2 and J usage is TRBJ2-1, with 7 nucleotides matching TRBD2. Germline trimming cut 0 bases from V and 9 bases from J; bases unmatched to any gene: 8. CDR1 and CDR2 from the germline V gene are SNHLY and FYNNEI. The CDR3 contains 15 residues. The CDR3 here is CASSEAGGPESEQFF. CDR3 coding DNA: TGTGCCAGCAGTGAAGCGGGAGGGCCTGAAAGTGAGCAGTTCTTC. The variable domain in full, completed from reference TRBV2 and TRBJ2-1, reads EPEVTQTPSHQVTQMGQEVILRCVPISNHLYFYWYRQILGQKVEFLVSFYNNEISEKSEIFDDQFSVERPDGSNFTLKIRSTKLEDSAMYFCASSEAGGPESEQFFGPGTRLTVL.

This chain uses TRBV6-5 with TRBJ2-7; TRBD2 might be the D (5 bases). The CDR3 sequence is 14 residues long. Germline V gene lookup returns CDR1 MNHEY and CDR2 SVGAGI. Trimming stripped 7 bases from V and 0 bases from J, with 13 bases between. The CDR3 nucleotides read TGTGCCAGCAAATCCAAAGGGAGCTCCTACGAGCAGTACTTC. Its translation: CASKSKGSSYEQYF.

The chain is built from TRBV13 and TRBJ2-3; TRBD1 matches 7 bases. With V trimmed by 4 bases and J by 7 bases, 5 bases remained unmatched. This CDR3 comprises 13 residues. Per the germline V gene, CDR1 is PRHDT and CDR2 is FYEKMQ (reference sequence). The CDR3 loop is CASSSPQGNTQYF. Written as DNA, the CDR3 is TGTGCCAGCAGCTCGCCACAGGGGAATACGCAGTATTTT.

This clone has just a few counts. The J gene is TRBJ2-1, the V gene TRBV7-2; unclear D gene. Germline loops: CDR1 SGHTA, CDR2 FQGNSA. The germline V and J ends were trimmed by 5 bases and 5 bases, with 7 bases remaining between them. This CDR3 is built from 12 residues. The CDR3 here is CASSLSNNEQFF. The CDR3 DNA reads as TGTGCCAGCAGCCTTAGTAACAATGAGCAGTTCTTC.

The chain couples TRBV4-1 to TRBJ2-1, with 14 nucleotides matching TRBD2. Germline trimming cut 1 base from V and 5 bases from J; bases unmatched to any gene: 7. CDR3 size: 18 residues. Germline CDR1 MGHRA, CDR2 YSYEKL. The CDR3 protein is CASSQAPGTSGRDNEQFF. The CDR3 nucleotides are TGCGCCAGCAGCCAAGCACCGGGGACTAGCGGGAGAGACAATGAGCAGTTCTTC.

This clone was seen only a few times. The chain uses TRBV3-1 (or the pseudogene TRBV3-2) and TRBJ1-1; TRBD1 agrees at 9 bases. Germline loops: CDR1 LGHDT, CDR2 YNNKEL (reference sequence). The CDR3 is 14 residues long. The V segment lost 5 bases and the J segment 7 bases; nucleotides outside the gene matches: 8. CDR3 in amino acids: CASSAQDRGGEAFF. The CDR3 coding sequence is TGTGCCAGCAGCGCCCAGGACAGGGGTGGTGAAGCTTTCTTT.

This sequence joins TRBV7-8 and TRBJ2-1; 7 nucleotides line up with TRBD2. V shed 3 bases and J 3 bases; nucleotides not matched to a gene: 5. Per germline, CDR1 SGHVS and CDR2 FQNEAQ. The CDR3 sequence is 15 residues long. In nucleotides, the CDR3 is TGTGCCAGCAGCTTCTCTAGCGGATACTACAATGAGCAGTTCTTC. It is translated as CASSFSSGYYNEQFF.

V usage is TRBV19 and J usage is TRBJ2-7, with 9 bases lining up with TRBD2. The germline gives CDR1 LNHDA, CDR2 SQIVND (reference sequence). The CDR3 totals 16 residues. The V segment lost 9 bases and the J segment 7 bases; nucleotides outside the gene matches: 19. The CDR3: CASQFPGLAGDREQYF. As DNA, the CDR3 is TGTGCCAGCCAGTTTCCTGGGTTAGCGGGAGATAGAGAGCAGTACTTC.

The chain joins TRBV7-2 to TRBJ2-3; D perhaps matches TRBD2 (6 bases). This CDR3 has 14 residues. CDR1 is SGHTA, CDR2 FQGNSA, per germline. Trimming cost V 5 bases and J 5 bases, with 14 bases left between them. The CDR3 loop reads CASSQGSGLDTQYF. CDR3 in DNA: TGTGCCAGCAGCCAAGGAAGCGGGCTAGATACGCAGTATTTT.

This chain uses TRBV19 with TRBJ2-5; D possibly corresponds to TRBD1 (5 bases). V lost 6 bases, J lost 5 bases, and 10 bases lay in between. Germline CDR1 is LNHDA and CDR2 is SQIVND (reference sequence). The CDR3 runs 12 residues. CDR3 amino acids: CASSRTPETQYF. CDR3 in DNA: TGTGCCAGTAGCCGGACACCGGAGACCCAGTACTTC.

V is TRBV19 and J is TRBJ1-1, with 8 positions matching TRBD1. J gave up 9 bases and V 5 bases, and 11 bases lay outside the gene matches. Germline CDR1 and CDR2: LNHDA and SQIVND (reference sequence). This CDR3 region has 14 residues. CDR3 region: CASSGDRRGEKAFF. CDR3 DNA: TGTGCCAGTAGTGGGGACAGGAGGGGGGAGAAAGCTTTCTTT.

The CDR3 is CASSKSTLGGRGPSYEQYF. The CDR3 DNA reads as TGTGCCAGCAGCAAATCAACCCTAGGGGGAAGGGGCCCGAGTTACGAGCAGTACTTC. This chain uses TRBV21-1 with TRBJ2-7; the table's D call, TRBD1, has no DNA check behind it. TRBV21-1 constitutes a pseudogene. There are 19 residues in the CDR3.